The next 17 T cell receptor beta chains were all read from a single sample in a study of blood T cell repertoires in COVID-19. Assay: immunoSEQ multiplex PCR; the TCRdb copy retains only in-frame clones and omits some. The data contain hundreds of thousands of clones, approximately 80% of them singletons. The sequencing sample was made of peripheral blood. The source is a woman aged 45-59 years with active or convalescent COVID-19.

The chain employs TRBV14 and TRBJ2-7; possibly TRBD1 for D (5 bases). Between the trimmed V and J ends, which lost 3 bases and 4 bases, there was a span of 13 bases. The CDR3 spans 14 residues. Germline V gene lookup returns CDR1 SGHDN and CDR2 FVKESK. The CDR3 is CASSHYFKGYEQYF. CDR3 DNA: TGTGCCAGCAGCCACTATTTTAAGGGGTACGAGCAGTACTTC.

The chain joins TRBV27 to TRBJ1-5; no clear D. The V end was cut by 5 bases, the J end by 0 bases, with 8 bases between. In germline, CDR1 is MNHEY, CDR2 SMNVEV (reference sequence). The CDR3 runs to 14 residues. The CDR3 sequence: CASSPLNSNQPQHF. In DNA form, the CDR3 reads TGTGCCAGCAGTCCCTTAAATAGCAATCAGCCCCAGCATTTT.

The gene calls are TRBV27 and TRBJ2-3; tentatively, D is TRBD1 (6 bases). Germline V gene sequence: CDR1 MNHEY, CDR2 SMNVEV (reference sequence). The germline V and J ends were trimmed by 5 bases and 4 bases, with 13 bases remaining between them. The CDR3 runs 14 residues. In DNA form, the CDR3 reads TGTGCCAGCAGTACAAGGGACAAACCAGATACGCAGTATTTT. The encoded protein is CASSTRDKPDTQYF.

The chain is built from TRBV5-1 and TRBJ2-1; TRBD1 agrees at 10 bases. CDR1 is SGHRS, CDR2 YFSETQ, per germline. Trimming at V came to 1 base and at J to 2 bases, leaving 3 bases not matched to a gene. This CDR3 has 16 residues. As DNA, the CDR3 is TGCGCCAGCAGCTTGCGGGGACAGGGGACCTACAATGAGCAGTTCTTC. Amino acids: CASSLRGQGTYNEQFF.

The rearrangement joins TRBV24-1 to TRBJ2-1; D possibly corresponds to TRBD1 (6 bases). CDR1 KGHDR and CDR2 SFDVKD come from the germline V gene. This CDR3 is built from 16 residues. The germline V and J ends were trimmed by 0 bases and 7 bases, with 15 bases remaining between them. The CDR3 DNA reads TGTGCCACCAGTGATTTGACAGGGTCTAGGCGGAATGAGCAGTTCTTC. This codes for CATSDLTGSRRNEQFF.

This clone was recorded only once. The chain has TRBV6-5 and TRBJ2-3; TRBD1 aligns across 7 bases. There are 14 residues in the CDR3. The V and J ends lost 2 bases and 3 bases, in that order; junction bases with no gene match: 2. Germline V gene sequence: CDR1 MNHEY, CDR2 SVGAGI. CDR3 loop: CASSYAGGTDTQYF. As DNA, the CDR3 is TGTGCCAGCAGTTACGCAGGGGGAACAGATACGCAGTATTTT.

The chain recombines TRBV11-3 with TRBJ2-1; TRBD2 matches at 14 bases. CDR1 is SGHNT and CDR2 is YENEEA in the germline V gene. The CDR3 contains 18 residues. The J segment lost 5 bases and the V segment lost 6 bases, leaving 12 bases of the junction unmatched. The CDR3 DNA reads TGTGCCAGCAGTAGGACTAGCGGGAGGAGAAGAAAAGACAATGAGCAGTTCTTC. It translates to CASSRTSGRRRKDNEQFF.

CDR3 sequence reads: CASSLNRGGTGELFF. The CDR3, as DNA: TGTGCCAGCAGTTTAAACCGGGGAGGGACCGGGGAGCTGTTTTTT. This chain links TRBV28 with TRBJ2-2; 7 bases map to TRBD2. This CDR3 contains 15 residues. Per the germline V gene, CDR1 is MDHEN and CDR2 is SYDVKM. The trim removed 2 bases at V and 5 bases at J, leaving 5 bases unmatched.

The genes are TRBV28 and TRBJ1-2; D is perhaps TRBD1 (5 bases). The V end was cut by 4 bases, the J end by 13 bases, with 19 bases between. In germline, CDR1 is MDHEN, CDR2 SYDVKM. The CDR3 totals 13 residues. The CDR3 spells CASSSETGTWFTF. The CDR3 region has the DNA TGTGCCAGCAGTTCTGAAACCGGGACTTGGTTCACCTTC.

The chain couples TRBV5-1 to TRBJ2-7; 8 nucleotides align to TRBD2. The CDR3 is 15 amino acids. J was trimmed by 2 bases and V by 4 bases; bases with no gene match: 8. Germline values: CDR1 SGHRS, CDR2 YFSETQ. The CDR3 DNA reads TGCGCCAGCAGCCGCGATTCGACTAGCGCCTACGAGCAGTACTTC. Its translation is CASSRDSTSAYEQYF.

This chain links TRBV7-2 with TRBJ2-4, with 10 bases matching TRBD2. The CDR3 loop spans 15 amino acids. With V trimmed by 3 bases and J by 3 bases, 2 bases remained unmatched. Germline V gene sequence: CDR1 SGHTA, CDR2 FQGNSA. CDR3 amino acids: CASSFQREGKNIQYF. The CDR3 DNA reads as TGTGCCAGCAGCTTCCAGCGGGAGGGCAAAAACATTCAGTACTTC.

The V gene is TRBV27, the J gene TRBJ2-7, with 7 bases identical to TRBD1. Germline V gene lookup returns CDR1 MNHEY and CDR2 SMNVEV (reference sequence). The ends lost 3 bases at V and 2 bases at J; junction bases unmatched: 4. The CDR3 loop spans 14 amino acids. Here the CDR3 reads CASSFTGVTYEQYF. CDR3 nucleotide sequence: TGTGCCAGCAGTTTTACAGGGGTTACCTACGAGCAGTACTTC.

The chain recombines TRBV28 with TRBJ1-6, with D perhaps TRBD1 (5 bases). The V gene lost 5 bases and the J gene lost 9 bases, with 23 bases spanning the gap. The CDR3 consists of 17 residues. Germline V gene data show CDR1 as MDHEN and CDR2 as SYDVKM. The CDR3 DNA sequence: TGTGCCAGCAGTCCACCTCCCTGGGGCAGGTCGGGTTCACCCCTCCACTTT. This gives the protein CASSPPPWGRSGSPLHF.

This chain connects TRBV15 to TRBJ1-1; perhaps TRBD1 as D (6 bases). The CDR3 length is 15 residues. CDR1 is LNHNV and CDR2 is YYDKDF in the germline V gene (reference sequence). Trimming stripped 3 bases from V and 1 base from J, with 12 bases between. For the CDR3, the DNA is TGTGCCACCAGCAGGGGCGAGACAGGGAACACTGAAGCTTTCTTT. Its translation: CATSRGETGNTEAFF.

The CDR3 DNA reads as TGTGCCAGCAGTGAAAGAGGACTGCCTTACTCCTACGAGCAGTACTTC. Amino acid sequence: CASSERGLPYSYEQYF. The J gene is TRBJ2-7, the V gene TRBV2; D possibly corresponds to TRBD2 (5 bases). CDR3 size: 16 residues. The V gene's germline CDR1 is SNHLY and CDR2 FYNNEI. The ends were cut back, 2 bases at V and 0 bases at J, with 14 bases in the middle.

This sequence joins TRBV3-1 (or the pseudogene TRBV3-2) and TRBJ1-4; 11 bases are a match to TRBD1. The CDR3 covers 15 residues. Germline CDR1 and CDR2: LGHDT and YNNKEL (reference sequence). V gave up 4 bases and J gave up 8 bases; unmatched junction bases: 6. This chain's CDR3 is CASSRPGQGEEKLFF. The CDR3 DNA is TGTGCCAGCAGCCGTCCGGGACAGGGGGAAGAAAAACTGTTTTTT.

The V gene is TRBV25-1, the J gene TRBJ2-2; 7 bases line up with TRBD2. Looked up from germline, CDR1 is MGHDK and CDR2 is SYGVNS. The CDR3 loop spans 13 amino acids. J lost 6 bases, V lost 6 bases, and 4 bases had no gene match. The chain's CDR3 is CASRQGGAGELFF. As DNA, the CDR3 is TGTGCCAGCAGGCAGGGAGGGGCCGGGGAGCTGTTTTTT.